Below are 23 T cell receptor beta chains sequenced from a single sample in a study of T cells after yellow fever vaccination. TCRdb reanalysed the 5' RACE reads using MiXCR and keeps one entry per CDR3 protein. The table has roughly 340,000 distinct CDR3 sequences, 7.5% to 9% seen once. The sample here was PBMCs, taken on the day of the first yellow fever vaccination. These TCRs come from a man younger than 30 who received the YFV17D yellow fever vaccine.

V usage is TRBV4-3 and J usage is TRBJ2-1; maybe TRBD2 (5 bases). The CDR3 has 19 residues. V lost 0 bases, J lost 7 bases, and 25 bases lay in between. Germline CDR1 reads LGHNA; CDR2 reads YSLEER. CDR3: CASSQDPAEVARAWNEQFF. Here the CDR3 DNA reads TGCGCCAGCAGCCAAGACCCCGCCGAGGTTGCGAGGGCGTGGAATGAGCAGTTCTTC.

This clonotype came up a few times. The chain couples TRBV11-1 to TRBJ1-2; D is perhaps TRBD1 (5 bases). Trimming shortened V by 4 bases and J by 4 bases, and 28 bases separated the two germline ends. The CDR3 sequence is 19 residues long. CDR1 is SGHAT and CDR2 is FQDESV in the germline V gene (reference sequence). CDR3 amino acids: CASSSDYLGVRMGSYGYTF. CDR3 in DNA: TGTGCCAGCAGCTCCGATTATTTAGGGGTTAGGATGGGCAGCTATGGCTACACCTTC.

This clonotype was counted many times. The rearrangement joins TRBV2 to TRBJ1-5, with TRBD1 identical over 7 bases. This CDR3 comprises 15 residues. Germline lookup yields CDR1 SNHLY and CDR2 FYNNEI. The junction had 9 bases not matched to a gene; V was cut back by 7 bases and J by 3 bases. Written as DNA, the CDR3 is TGTGCCAGCACCGGGGTTGACAGGGTCAATCAGCCCCAGCATTTT. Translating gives CASTGVDRVNQPQHF.

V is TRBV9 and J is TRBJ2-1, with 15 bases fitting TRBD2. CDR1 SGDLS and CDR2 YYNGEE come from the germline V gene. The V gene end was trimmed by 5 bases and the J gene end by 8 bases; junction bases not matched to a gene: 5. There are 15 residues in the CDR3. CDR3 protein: CASSGTSGGWDEQFF. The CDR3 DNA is TGTGCCAGCAGTGGGACTAGCGGGGGGTGGGATGAGCAGTTCTTC.

CDR3 residues: CASSLSVQNTEAFF. For the CDR3, the DNA is TGTGCCAGCAGCTTATCAGTCCAGAACACTGAAGCTTTCTTT. The V gene is TRBV7-2, the J gene TRBJ1-1; D remains ambiguous. There are 14 residues in the CDR3. V was trimmed by 2 bases and J by 1 base, leaving 8 bases between them. Germline CDR1 reads SGHTA; CDR2 reads FQGNSA.

The CDR3 loop is CATSNRVGETQYF. CDR3 sequence (DNA): TGTGCCACCAGTAACAGGGTCGGAGAGACCCAGTACTTC. The V and J genes are TRBV24-1 and TRBJ2-5; D is possibly TRBD1 (6 bases). V was cut by 6 bases and J by 4 bases, with 11 bases left in between. CDR1 and CDR2 from the germline V gene are KGHDR and SFDVKD. The length of the CDR3 is 13 residues.

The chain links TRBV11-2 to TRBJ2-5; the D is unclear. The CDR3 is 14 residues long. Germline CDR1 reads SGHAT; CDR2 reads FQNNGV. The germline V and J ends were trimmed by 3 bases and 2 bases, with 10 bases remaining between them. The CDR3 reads CASSFQTRQETQYF. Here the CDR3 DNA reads TGTGCCAGCAGCTTCCAGACTCGACAAGAGACCCAGTACTTC.

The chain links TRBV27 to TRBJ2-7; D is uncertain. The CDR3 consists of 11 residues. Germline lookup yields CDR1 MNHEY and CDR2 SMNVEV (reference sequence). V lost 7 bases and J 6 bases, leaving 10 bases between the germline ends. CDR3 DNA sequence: TGTGCCAGCACCCGAAGAGTCGAGCAGTACTTC. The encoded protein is CASTRRVEQYF.

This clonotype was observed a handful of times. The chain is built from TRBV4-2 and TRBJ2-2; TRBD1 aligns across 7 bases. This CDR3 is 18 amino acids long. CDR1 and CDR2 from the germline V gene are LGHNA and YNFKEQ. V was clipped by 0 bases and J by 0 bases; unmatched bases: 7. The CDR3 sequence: CASSQDRRQGSNTGELFF. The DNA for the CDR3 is TGTGCCAGCAGCCAAGATAGGAGACAGGGTTCGAACACCGGGGAGCTGTTTTTT.

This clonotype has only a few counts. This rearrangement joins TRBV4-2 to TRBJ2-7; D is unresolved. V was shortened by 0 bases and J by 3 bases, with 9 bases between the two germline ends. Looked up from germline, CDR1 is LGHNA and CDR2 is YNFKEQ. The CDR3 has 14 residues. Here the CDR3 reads CASSQDTGVYEQYF. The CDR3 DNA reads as TGTGCCAGCAGCCAAGACACGGGTGTCTACGAGCAGTACTTC.

The CDR3 nucleotides read TGTGCCAGCAGCTTATCTTGGCGGGGGGGCAAGGAGACCCAGTACTTC. Its protein is CASSLSWRGGKETQYF. This sequence joins TRBV7-2 and TRBJ2-5; the match to TRBD2 covers 9 bases. The germline V gene encodes CDR1 SGHTA and CDR2 FQGNSA. V dropped 2 bases and J dropped 5; count of bases not matched to a gene: 9. This CDR3 is 16 amino acids long. Using reference TRBV7-2 and TRBJ2-5 for the parts outside the CDR3, the full variable domain is GAGVSQSPSNKVTEKGKDVELRCDPISGHTALYWYRQSLGQGLEFLIYFQGNSAPDKSGLPSDRFSAERTGGSVSTLTIQRTQQEDSAVYLCASSLSWRGGKETQYFGPGTRLLVL.

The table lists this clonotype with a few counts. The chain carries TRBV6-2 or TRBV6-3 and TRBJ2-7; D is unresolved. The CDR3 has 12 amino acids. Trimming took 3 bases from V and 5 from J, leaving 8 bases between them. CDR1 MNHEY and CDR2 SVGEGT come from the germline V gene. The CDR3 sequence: CASSYWQDEQYF. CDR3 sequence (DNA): TGTGCCAGCAGTTATTGGCAGGACGAGCAGTACTTC.

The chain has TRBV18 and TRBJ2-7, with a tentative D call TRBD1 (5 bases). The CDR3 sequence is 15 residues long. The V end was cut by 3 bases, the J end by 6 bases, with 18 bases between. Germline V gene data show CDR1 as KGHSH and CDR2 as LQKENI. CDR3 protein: CASSPLRGRGFEQYF. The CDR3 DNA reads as TGTGCCAGCTCACCCTTACGTGGTAGGGGCTTCGAGCAGTACTTC.

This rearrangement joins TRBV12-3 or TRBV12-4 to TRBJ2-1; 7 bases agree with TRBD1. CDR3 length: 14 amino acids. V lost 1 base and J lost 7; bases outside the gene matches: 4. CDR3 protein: CASSLGTGPNEQFF. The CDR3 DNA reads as TGTGCCAGCAGTTTAGGGACAGGTCCTAATGAGCAGTTCTTC.

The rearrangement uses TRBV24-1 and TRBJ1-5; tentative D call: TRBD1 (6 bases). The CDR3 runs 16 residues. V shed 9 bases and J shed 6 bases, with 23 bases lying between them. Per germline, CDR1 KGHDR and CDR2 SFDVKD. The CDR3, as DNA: TGTGCCACCCAAAGTCAAACAGGGTCGGTGTGTCAGCCCCAGCATTTT. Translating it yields CATQSQTGSVCQPQHF.

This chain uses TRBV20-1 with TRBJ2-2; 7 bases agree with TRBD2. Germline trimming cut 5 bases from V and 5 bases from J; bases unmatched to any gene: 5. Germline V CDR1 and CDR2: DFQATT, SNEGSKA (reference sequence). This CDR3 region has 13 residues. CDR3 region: CSAPPGGTGELFF. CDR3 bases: TGCAGTGCTCCGCCCGGGGGGACCGGGGAGCTGTTTTTT.

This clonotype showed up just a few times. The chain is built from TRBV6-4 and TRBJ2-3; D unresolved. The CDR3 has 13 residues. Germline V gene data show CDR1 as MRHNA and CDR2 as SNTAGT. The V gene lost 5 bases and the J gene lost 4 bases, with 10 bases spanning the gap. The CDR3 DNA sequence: TGTGCCAGCAGTACTGAAGATTCAGATACGCAGTATTTT. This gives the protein CASSTEDSDTQYF.

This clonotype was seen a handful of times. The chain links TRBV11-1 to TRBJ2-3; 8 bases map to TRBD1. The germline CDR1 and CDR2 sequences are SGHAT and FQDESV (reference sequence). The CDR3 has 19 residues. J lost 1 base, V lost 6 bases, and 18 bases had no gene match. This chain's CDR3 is CASRLKKSDREEGTDTQYF. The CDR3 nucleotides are TGTGCCAGCAGATTAAAAAAGTCGGACAGGGAGGAGGGCACAGATACGCAGTATTTT.

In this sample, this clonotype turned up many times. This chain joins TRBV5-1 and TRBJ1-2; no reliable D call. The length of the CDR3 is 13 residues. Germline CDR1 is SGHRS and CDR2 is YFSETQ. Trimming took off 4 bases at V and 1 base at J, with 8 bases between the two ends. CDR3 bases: TGCGCCAGCAGCGACGGACTTAACTATGGCTACACCTTC. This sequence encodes CASSDGLNYGYTF.

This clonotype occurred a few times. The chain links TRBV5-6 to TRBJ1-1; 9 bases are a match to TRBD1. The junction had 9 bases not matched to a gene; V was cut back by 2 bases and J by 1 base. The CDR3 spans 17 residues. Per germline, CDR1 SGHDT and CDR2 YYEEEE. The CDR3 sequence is CASSFAGTGRGNTEAFF. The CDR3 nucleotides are TGTGCCAGCAGCTTTGCCGGGACAGGGAGGGGGAACACTGAAGCTTTCTTT.

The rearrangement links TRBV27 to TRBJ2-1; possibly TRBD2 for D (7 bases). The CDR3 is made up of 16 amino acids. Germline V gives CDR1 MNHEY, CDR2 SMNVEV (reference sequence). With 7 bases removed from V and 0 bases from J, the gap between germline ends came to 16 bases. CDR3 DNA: TGTGCCAGCACCGCGGGGGCTTACAGCTCCTACAATGAGCAGTTCTTC. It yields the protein CASTAGAYSSYNEQFF.

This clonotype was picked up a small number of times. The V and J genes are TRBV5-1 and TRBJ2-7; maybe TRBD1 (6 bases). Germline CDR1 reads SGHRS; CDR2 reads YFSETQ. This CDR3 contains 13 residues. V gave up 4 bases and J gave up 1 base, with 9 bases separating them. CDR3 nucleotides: TGCGCCAGCAGCACGGGACATTCCTACGAGCAGTACGTC. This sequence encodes CASSTGHSYEQYV.

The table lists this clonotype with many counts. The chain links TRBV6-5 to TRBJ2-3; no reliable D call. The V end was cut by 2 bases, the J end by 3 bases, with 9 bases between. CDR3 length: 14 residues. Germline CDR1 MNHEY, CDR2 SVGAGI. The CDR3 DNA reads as TGTGCCAGCAGTTACACGCTTCCGACAGATACGCAGTATTTT. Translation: CASSYTLPTDTQYF.